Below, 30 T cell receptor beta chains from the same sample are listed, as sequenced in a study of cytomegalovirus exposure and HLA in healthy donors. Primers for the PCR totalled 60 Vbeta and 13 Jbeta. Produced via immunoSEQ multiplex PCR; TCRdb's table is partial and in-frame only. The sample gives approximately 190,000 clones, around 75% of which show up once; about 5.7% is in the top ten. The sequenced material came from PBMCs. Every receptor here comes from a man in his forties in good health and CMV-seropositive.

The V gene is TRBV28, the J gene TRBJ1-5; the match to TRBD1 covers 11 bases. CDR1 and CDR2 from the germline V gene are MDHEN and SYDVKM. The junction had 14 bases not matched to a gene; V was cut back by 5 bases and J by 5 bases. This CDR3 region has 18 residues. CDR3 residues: CASSRGTGGRVGDQPQHF. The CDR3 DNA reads TGTGCCAGCAGTAGAGGGACAGGGGGTAGGGTGGGAGATCAGCCCCAGCATTTT. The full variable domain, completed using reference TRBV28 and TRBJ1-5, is DVKVTQSSRYLVKRTGEKVFLECVQDMDHENMFWYRQDPGLGLRLIYFSYDVKMKEKGDIPEGYSVSREKKERFSLILESASTNQTSMYLCASSRGTGGRVGDQPQHFGDGTRLSIL.

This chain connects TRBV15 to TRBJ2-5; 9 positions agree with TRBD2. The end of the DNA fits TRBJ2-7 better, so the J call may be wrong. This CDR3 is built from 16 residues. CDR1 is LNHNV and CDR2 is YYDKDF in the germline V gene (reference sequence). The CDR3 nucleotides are TGTGCCACCAGCAGAGATCTGGCTAGCGGGGCCTACGAGCAGTACTTC. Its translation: CATSRDLASGAYEQYF.

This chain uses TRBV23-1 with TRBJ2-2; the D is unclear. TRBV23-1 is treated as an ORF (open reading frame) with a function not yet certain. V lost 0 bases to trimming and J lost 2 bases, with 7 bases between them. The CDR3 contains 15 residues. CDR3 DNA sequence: TGCGCCAGCAGTCAATCGACATTCAACACCGGGGAGCTGTTTTTT. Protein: CASSQSTFNTGELFF.

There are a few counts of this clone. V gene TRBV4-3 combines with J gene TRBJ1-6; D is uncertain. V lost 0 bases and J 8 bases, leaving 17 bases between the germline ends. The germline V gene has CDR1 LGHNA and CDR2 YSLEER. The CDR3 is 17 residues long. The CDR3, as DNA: TGCGCCAGCAGCCAAGACCCCCCCGGGGATGGGGATTCACCCCTCCACTTT. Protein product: CASSQDPPGDGDSPLHF.

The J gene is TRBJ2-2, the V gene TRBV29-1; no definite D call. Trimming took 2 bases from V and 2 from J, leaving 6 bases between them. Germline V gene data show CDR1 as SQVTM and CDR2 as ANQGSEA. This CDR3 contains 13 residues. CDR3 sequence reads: CSVENGNTGELFF. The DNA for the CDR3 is TGCAGCGTTGAAAACGGTAACACCGGGGAGCTGTTTTTT.

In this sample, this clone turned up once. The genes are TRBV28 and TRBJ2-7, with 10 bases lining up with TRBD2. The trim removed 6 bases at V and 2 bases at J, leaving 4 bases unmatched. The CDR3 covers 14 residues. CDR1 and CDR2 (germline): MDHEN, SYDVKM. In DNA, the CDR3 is TGTGCCAGCAGATCTAGCGGGGGCACCTACGAGCAGTACTTC. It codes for CASRSSGGTYEQYF. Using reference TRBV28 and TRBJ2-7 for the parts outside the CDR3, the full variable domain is DVKVTQSSRYLVKRTGEKVFLECVQDMDHENMFWYRQDPGLGLRLIYFSYDVKMKEKGDIPEGYSVSREKKERFSLILESASTNQTSMYLCASRSSGGTYEQYFGPGTRLTVT.

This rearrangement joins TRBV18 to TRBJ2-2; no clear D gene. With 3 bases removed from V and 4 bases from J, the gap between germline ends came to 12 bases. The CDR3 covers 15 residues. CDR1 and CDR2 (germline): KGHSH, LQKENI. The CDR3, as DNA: TGTGCCAGCTCACCTTTATTCACAGTCACCGGGGAGCTGTTTTTT. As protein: CASSPLFTVTGELFF.

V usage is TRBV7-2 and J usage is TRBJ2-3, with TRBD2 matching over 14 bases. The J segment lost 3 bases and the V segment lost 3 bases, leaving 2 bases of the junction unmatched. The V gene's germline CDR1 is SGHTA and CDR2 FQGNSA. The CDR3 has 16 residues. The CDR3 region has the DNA TGTGCCAGCAGCTTTTGGACTAGCGGGGGGACAGATACGCAGTATTTT. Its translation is CASSFWTSGGTDTQYF.

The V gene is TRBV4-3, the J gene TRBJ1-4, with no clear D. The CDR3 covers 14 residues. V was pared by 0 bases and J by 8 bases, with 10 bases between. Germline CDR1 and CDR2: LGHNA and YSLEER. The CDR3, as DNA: TGCGCCAGCAGCCAAGATTCTAGTGCCGAAAAACTGTTTTTT. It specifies CASSQDSSAEKLFF.

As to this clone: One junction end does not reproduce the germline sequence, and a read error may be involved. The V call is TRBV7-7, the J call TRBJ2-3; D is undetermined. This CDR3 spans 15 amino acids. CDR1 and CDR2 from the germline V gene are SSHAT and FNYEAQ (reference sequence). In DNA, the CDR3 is TGTGCTAGCAGCTTAGCCGCAGGAAACACAGATACGCAGTATTTT. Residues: CASSLAAGNTDTQYF.

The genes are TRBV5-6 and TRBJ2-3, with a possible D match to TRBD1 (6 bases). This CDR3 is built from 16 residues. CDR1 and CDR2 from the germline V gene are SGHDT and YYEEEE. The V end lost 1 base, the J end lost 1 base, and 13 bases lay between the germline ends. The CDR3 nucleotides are TGTGCCAGCAGCTTGAAGGCAGGGGTCGGCACAGATACGCAGTATTTT. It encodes CASSLKAGVGTDTQYF.

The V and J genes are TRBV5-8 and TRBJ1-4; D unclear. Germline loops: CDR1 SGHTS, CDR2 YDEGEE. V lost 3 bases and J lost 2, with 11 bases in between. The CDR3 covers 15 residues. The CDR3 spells CASSSDGLTNEKLFF. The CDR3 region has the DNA TGTGCCAGCAGCTCTGACGGACTGACTAATGAAAAACTGTTTTTT.

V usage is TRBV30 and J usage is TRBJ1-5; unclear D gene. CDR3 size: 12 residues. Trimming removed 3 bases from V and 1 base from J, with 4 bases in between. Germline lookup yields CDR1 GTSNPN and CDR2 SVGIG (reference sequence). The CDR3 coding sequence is TGTGCCTGGAGCCCAAGCAATCAGCCCCAGCATTTT. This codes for CAWSPSNQPQHF.

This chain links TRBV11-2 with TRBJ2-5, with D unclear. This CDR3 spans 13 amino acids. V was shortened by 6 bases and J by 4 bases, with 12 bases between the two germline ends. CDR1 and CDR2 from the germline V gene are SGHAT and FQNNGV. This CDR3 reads CASRVWFGETQYF. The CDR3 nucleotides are TGTGCCAGCAGGGTATGGTTCGGAGAGACCCAGTACTTC.

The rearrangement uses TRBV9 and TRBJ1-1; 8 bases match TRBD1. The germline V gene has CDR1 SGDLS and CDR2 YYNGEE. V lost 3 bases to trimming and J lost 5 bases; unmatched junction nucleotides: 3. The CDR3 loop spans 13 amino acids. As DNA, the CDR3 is TGTGCCAGCAGCGCCCGGACAGGGACTGAAGCTTTCTTT. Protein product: CASSARTGTEAFF.

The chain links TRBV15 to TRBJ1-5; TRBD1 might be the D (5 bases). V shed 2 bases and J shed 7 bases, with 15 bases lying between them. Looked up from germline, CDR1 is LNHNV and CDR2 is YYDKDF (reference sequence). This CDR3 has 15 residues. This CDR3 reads CATSRPQGVEQPQHF. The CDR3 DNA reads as TGTGCCACCAGCAGACCTCAAGGGGTTGAGCAGCCCCAGCATTTT. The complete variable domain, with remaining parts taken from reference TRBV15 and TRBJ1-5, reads DAMVIQNPRYQVTQFGKPVTLSCSQTLNHNVMYWYQQKSSQAPKLLFHYYDKDFNNEADTPDNFQSRRPNTSFCFLDIRSPGLGDTAMYLCATSRPQGVEQPQHFGDGTRLSIL.

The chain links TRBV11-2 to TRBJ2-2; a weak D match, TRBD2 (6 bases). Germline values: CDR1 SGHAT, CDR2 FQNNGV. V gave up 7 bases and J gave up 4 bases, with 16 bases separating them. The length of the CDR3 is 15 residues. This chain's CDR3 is CASTLPGSSTGELFF. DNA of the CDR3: TGTGCCAGCACCCTCCCCGGGAGCTCCACCGGGGAGCTGTTTTTT. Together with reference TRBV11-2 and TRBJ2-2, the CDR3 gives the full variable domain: EAGVAQSPRYKIIEKRQSVAFWCNPISGHATLYWYQQILGQGPKLLIQFQNNGVVDDSQLPKDRFSAERLKGVDSTLKIQPAKLEDSAVYLCASTLPGSSTGELFFGEGSRLTVL.

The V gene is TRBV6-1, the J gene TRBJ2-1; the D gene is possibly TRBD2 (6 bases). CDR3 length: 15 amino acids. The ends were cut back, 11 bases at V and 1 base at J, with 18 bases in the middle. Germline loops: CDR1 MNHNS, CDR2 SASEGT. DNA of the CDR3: TGTGCCGCCCCAATCGGGGGAACATCCTACAATGAGCAGTTCTTC. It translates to CAAPIGGTSYNEQFF.

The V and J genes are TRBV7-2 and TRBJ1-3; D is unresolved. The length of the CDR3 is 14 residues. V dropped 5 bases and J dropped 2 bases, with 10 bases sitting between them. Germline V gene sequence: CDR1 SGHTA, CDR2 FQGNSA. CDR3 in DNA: TGTGCCAGCAGCCGCGCCGGAGCTGGAAACACCATATATTTT. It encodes CASSRAGAGNTIYF.

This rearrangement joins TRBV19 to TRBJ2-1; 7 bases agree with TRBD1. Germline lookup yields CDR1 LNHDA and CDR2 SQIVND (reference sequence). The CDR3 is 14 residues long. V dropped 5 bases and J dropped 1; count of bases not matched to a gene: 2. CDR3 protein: CASSPRGSYNEQFF. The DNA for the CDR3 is TGTGCCAGTAGTCCCAGGGGGTCCTACAATGAGCAGTTCTTC.

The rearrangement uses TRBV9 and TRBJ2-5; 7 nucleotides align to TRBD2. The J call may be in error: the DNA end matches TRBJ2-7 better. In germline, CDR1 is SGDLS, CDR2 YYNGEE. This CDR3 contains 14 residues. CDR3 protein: CASSVGGSSYEQYF. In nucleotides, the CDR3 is TGTGCCAGCAGCGTCGGGGGGAGCTCCTACGAGCAGTACTTC.

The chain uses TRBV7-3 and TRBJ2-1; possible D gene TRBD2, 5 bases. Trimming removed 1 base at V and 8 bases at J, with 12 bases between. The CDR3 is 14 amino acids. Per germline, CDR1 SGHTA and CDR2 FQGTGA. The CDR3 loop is CASSLKPPRDEQFF. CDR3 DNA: TGTGCCAGCAGCTTAAAGCCACCGAGGGATGAGCAGTTCTTC.

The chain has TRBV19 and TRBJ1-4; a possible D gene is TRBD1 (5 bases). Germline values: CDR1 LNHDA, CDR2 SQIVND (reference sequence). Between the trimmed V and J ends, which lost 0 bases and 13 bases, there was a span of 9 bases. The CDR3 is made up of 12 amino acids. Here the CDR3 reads CASSIERTRLFF. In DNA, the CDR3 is TGTGCCAGTAGTATAGAAAGGACAAGACTGTTTTTT.

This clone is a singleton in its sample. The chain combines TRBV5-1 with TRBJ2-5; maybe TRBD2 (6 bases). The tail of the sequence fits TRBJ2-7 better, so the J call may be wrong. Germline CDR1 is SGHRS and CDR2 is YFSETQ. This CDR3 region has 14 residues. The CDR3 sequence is CASRSGGSSYEQYF. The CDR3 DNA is TGCGCCAGCCGTTCCGGGGGAAGCTCCTACGAGCAGTACTTC.

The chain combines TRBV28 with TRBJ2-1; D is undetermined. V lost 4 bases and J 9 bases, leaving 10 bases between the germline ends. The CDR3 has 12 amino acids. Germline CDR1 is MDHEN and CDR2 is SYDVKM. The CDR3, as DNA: TGTGCCAGCAGTTATCGACTGGTTGAGCAGTTCTTC. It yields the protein CASSYRLVEQFF.

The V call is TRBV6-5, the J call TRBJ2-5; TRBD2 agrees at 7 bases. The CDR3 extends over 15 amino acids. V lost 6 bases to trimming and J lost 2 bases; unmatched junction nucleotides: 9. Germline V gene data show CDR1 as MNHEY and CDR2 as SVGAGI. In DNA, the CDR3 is TGTGCCAGCAGCTTTATCGGGACTATACAAGAGACCCAGTACTTC. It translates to CASSFIGTIQETQYF.

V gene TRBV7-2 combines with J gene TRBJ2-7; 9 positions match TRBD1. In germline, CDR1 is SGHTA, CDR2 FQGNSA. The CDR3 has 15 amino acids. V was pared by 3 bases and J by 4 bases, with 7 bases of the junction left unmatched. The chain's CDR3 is CASSFLPGTGYEQYF. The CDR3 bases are TGTGCCAGCAGCTTTCTACCCGGGACAGGGTACGAGCAGTACTTC.

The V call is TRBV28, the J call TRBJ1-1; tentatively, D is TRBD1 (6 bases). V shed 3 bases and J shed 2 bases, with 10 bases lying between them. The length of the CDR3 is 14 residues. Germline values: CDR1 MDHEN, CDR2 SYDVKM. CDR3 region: CASSLTGPNTEAFF. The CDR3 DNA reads TGTGCCAGCAGTTTGACAGGCCCTAACACTGAAGCTTTCTTT.

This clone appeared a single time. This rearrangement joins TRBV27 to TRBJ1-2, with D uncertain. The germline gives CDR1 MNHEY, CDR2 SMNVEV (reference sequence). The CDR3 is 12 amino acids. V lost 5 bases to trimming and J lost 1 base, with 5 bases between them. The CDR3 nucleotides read TGTGCCAGCAGTAGGAGTAACTATGGCTACACCTTC. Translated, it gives CASSRSNYGYTF.

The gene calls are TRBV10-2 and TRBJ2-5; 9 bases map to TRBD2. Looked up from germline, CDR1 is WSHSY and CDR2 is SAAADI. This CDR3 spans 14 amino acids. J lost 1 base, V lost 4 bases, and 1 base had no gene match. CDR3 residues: CASSGGLAQETQYF. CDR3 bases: TGCGCCAGCAGTGGGGGACTAGCCCAAGAGACCCAGTACTTC.